Given below is one T cell receptor (beta chain) in context. Its antigen remains unknown. The sample comes from a study of cytomegalovirus exposure and HLA in healthy donors. Study-level points and caveats: Per published reports, the classifier diagnosed cytomegalovirus status with high specificity and sensitivity. Subsequent analysis showed first-cohort TCR clusters tending to co-occur in 120 validation repertoires. Researchers catalogued approximately 160 TCR beta chains as cytomegalovirus-associated.

Assay used: immunoSEQ multiplex PCR; TCRdb lists only in-frame clones, some missing. Counted here are about 220,000 clones, around 87% occurring once; the ten biggest clones make up 2.6%. The material sequenced was PBMCs. This TCR derives from a man between 18 and 29 years old in good health and CMV-seronegative.

Here the CDR3 DNA reads TGTGCCACCAGTCCCGACGGACAGAACACTGAAGCTTTCTTT. Translated, it gives CATSPDGQNTEAFF. This sequence joins TRBV15 and TRBJ1-1, with D perhaps matching TRBD1 (5 bases). The CDR3 spans 14 residues. Germline CDR1 LNHNV, CDR2 YYDKDF (reference sequence). V shed 6 bases and J shed 1 base, with 12 bases lying between them.